This T cell receptor (beta chain) is drawn from a study of identical twins. Study outcomes and limitations: Memory repertoires showed no such pattern, whereas abundant cord blood beta clonotypes carried fewer insertions. Beta out-of-frame sequences showed weaker excess sharing between twins. Alpha sequences that were out-of-frame and twin-shared showed an excess of low generation probability.

TCRdb used MiXCR to reprocess the 5' RACE reads, holding one entry per CDR3 protein. The sample has 570,000 or so distinct CDR3 sequences, 9.5% to 10% seen once. This clonotype was counted a few times. The antigen is not known. The CDR3 has 16 residues. After removal of 4 bases from V and 3 bases from J, the junction contained 13 bases not matched to a gene. In germline, CDR1 is SGHDT, CDR2 YYEEEE. This sample also appeared in a second study, on yellow fever vaccine responses in identical twins.

Sequencing used PBMCs. The sequence derives from a woman aged 18-29 years in good health. The chain recombines TRBV5-6 with TRBJ2-7; TRBD2 agrees at 7 bases. CDR3 DNA sequence: TGTGCCAGCAGCGCGGAGACTGGGACTAATCGCTACGAGCAGTACTTC. Amino acids: CASSAETGTNRYEQYF.